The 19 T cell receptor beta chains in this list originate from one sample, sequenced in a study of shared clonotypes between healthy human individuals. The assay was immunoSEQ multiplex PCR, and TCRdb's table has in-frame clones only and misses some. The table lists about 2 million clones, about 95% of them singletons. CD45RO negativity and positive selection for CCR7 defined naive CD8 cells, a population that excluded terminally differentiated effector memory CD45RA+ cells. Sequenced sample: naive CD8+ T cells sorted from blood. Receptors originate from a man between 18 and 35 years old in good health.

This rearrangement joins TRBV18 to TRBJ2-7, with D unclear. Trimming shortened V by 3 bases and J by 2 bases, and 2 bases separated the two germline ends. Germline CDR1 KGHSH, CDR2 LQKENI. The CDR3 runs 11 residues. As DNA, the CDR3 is TGTGCCAGCTCACCCGCCTACGAGCAGTACTTC. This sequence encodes CASSPAYEQYF.

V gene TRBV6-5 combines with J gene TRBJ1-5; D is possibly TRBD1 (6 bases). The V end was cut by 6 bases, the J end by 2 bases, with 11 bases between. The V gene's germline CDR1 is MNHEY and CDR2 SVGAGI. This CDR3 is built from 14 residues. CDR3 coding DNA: TGTGCCAGCAGGCCACAGGGAGGCAATCAGCCCCAGCATTTT. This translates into CASRPQGGNQPQHF.

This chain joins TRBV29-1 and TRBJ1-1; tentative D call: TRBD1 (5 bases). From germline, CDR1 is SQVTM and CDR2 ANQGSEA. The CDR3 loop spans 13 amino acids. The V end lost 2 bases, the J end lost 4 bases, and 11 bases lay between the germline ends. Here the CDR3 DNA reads TGCAGCGTTGAAAAATGGCAGGGCACTGAAGCTTTCTTT. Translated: CSVEKWQGTEAFF.

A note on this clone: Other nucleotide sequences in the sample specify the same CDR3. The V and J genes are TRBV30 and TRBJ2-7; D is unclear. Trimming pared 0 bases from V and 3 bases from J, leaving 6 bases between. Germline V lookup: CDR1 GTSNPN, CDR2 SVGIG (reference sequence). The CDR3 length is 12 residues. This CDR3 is CAWSVGSYEQYF. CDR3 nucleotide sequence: TGTGCCTGGAGTGTTGGTAGCTACGAGCAGTACTTC.

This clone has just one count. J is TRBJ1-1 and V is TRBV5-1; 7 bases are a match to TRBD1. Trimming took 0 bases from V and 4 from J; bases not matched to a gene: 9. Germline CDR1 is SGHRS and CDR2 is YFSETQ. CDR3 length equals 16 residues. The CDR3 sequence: CASSLGGGEASTEAFF. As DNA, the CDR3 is TGCGCCAGCAGCTTGGGAGGGGGCGAAGCAAGCACTGAAGCTTTCTTT.

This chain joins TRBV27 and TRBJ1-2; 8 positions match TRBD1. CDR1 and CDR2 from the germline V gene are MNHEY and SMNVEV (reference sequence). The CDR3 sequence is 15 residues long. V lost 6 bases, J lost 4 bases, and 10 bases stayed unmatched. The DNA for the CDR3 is TGTGCCAGCAGCCCGGGGCAGGGGGCCTTCTATGGCTACACCTTC. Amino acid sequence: CASSPGQGAFYGYTF.

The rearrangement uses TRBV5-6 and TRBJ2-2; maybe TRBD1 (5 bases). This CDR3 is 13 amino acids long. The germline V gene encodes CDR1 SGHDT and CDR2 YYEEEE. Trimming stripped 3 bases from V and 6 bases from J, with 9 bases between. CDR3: CASSWGDPGELFF. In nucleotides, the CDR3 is TGTGCCAGCAGCTGGGGCGATCCCGGGGAGCTGTTTTTT.

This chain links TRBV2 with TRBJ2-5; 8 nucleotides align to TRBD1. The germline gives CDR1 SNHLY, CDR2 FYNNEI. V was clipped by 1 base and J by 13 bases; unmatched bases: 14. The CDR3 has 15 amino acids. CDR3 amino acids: CASSEGMAGGGYLYF. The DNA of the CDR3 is TGTGCCAGCAGTGAAGGAATGGCAGGGGGCGGCTATCTGTACTTC.

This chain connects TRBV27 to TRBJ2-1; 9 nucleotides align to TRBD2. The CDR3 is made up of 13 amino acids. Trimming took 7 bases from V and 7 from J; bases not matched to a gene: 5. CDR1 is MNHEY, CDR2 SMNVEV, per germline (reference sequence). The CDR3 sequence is CASKAGGSNEQFF. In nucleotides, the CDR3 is TGTGCCAGCAAGGCGGGAGGGAGTAATGAGCAGTTCTTC.

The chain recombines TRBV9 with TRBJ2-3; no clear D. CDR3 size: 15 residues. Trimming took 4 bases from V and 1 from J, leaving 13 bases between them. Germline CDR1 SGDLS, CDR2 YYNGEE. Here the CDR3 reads CASSTPRGGTDTQYF. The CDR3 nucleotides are TGTGCCAGCAGCACCCCTCGCGGAGGCACAGATACGCAGTATTTT.

In nucleotides, the CDR3 is TGCAGCGTTGAGGCAGGAGGCACTGGCTACACCTTC. Amino acids: CSVEAGGTGYTF. The chain recombines TRBV29-1 with TRBJ1-2; D uncertain. The CDR3 extends over 12 amino acids. From germline, CDR1 is SQVTM and CDR2 ANQGSEA. V was trimmed by 3 bases and J by 7 bases, leaving 12 bases between them.

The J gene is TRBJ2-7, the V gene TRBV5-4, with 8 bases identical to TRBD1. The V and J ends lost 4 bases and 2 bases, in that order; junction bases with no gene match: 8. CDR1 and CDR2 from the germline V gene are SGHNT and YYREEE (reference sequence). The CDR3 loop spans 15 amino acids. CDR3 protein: CASSMLGQGTYEQYF. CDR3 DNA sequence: TGTGCCAGCAGCATGCTTGGACAGGGCACCTACGAGCAGTACTTC.

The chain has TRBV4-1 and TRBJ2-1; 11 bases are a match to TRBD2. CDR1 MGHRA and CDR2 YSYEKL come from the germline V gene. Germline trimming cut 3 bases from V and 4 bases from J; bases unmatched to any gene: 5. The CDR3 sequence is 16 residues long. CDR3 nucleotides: TGCGCCAGCAGCCAGCCGGGACTAGCGGAATACAATGAGCAGTTCTTC. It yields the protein CASSQPGLAEYNEQFF.

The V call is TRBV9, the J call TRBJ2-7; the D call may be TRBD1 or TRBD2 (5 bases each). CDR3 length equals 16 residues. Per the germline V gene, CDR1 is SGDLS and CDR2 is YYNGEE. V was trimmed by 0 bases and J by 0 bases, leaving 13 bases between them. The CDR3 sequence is CASSVARDGSSYEQYF. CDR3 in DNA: TGTGCCAGCAGCGTAGCCCGGGACGGAAGCTCCTACGAGCAGTACTTC.

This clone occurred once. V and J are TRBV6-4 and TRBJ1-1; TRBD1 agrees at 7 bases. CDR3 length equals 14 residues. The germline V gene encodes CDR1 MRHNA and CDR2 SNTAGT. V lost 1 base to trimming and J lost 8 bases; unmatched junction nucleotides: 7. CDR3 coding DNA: TGTGCCAGCAGTGACTATGGGACAGAAGAGGAAGCTTTCTTT. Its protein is CASSDYGTEEEAFF.

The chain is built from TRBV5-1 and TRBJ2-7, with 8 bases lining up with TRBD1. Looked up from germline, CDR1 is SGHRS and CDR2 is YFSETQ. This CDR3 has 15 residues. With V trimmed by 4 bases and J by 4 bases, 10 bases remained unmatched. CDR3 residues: CASSPEGQEEYEQYF. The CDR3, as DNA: TGCGCCAGCAGCCCGGAGGGACAGGAGGAATACGAGCAGTACTTC.

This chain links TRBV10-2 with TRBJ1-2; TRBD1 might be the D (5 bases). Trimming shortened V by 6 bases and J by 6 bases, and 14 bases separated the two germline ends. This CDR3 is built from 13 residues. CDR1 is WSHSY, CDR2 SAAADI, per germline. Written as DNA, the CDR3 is TGCGCCAGCAGGGGGCCGGTGGTGGATGGCTACACCTTC. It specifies CASRGPVVDGYTF.

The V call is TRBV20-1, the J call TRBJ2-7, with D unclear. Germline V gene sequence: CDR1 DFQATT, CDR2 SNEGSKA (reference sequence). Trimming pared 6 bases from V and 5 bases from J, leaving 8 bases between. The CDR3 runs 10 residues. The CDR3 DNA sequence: TGCAGTGCCAGCGAGAACGAGCAGTACTTC. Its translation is CSASENEQYF.

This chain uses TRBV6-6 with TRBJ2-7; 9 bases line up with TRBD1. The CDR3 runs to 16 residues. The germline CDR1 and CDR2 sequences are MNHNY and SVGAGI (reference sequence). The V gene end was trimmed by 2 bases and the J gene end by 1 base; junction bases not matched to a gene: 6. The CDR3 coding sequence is TGTGCCAGCAGTTACCGGGGACAGGGCGGATCCTACGAGCAGTACTTC. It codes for CASSYRGQGGSYEQYF.